This TCR beta chain emerged from a study of siplizumab effects on memory and regulatory T cells. Findings and caveats of the study: Roughly 75-95% of dividing CD4+ or CD8+ clones were without an attributable naive or memory phenotype. Sequences below about 10^-5 frequency were poorly captured, and few alloreactive clones mapped to unstimulated subsets. There appeared to be greater diversity in naive T cells than in memory cells, and naive T cells seemed major contributors to the alloresponse.

For every sample, 90,000 to 100,000 TCR templates were assayed. The assay was immunoSEQ multiplex PCR, and TCRdb's table has in-frame clones only and misses some. The repertoire consists of about 100,000 clones, with about 91% occurring once and the leading ten covering 0.14% to 0.15%. This clone has only one observation. Its antigen is currently unknown. V lost 4 bases, J lost 4 bases, and 13 bases lay in between. The CDR3 contains 14 residues. Germline loops: CDR1 SNHLY, CDR2 FYNNEI. The chain employs TRBV2 and TRBJ1-2; D call uncertain. Sequenced: CD4+ T cells sorted from blood. The TCR comes from a human donor in good health. The chain's CDR3 is CASSVRELSYGYTF. The CDR3 nucleotides read TGTGCCAGCAGTGTACGGGAGTTATCCTATGGCTACACCTTC.